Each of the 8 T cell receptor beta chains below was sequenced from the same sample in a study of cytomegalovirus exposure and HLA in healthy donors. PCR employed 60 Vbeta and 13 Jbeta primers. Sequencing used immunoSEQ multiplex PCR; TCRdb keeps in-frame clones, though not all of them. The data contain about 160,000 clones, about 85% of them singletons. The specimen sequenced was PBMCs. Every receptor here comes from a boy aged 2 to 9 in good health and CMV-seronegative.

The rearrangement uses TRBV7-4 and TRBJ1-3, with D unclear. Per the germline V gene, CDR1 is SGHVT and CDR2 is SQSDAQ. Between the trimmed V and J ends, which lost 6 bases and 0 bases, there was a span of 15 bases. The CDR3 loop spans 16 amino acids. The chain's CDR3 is CASSSHTSSSGNTIYF. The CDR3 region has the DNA TGTGCCAGCAGTAGCCACACCAGCTCCTCTGGAAACACCATATATTTT.

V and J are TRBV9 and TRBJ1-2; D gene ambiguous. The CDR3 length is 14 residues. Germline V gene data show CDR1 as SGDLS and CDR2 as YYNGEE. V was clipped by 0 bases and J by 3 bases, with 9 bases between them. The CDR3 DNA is TGTGCCAGCAGCGTAGCCAGCGCAGACTATGGCTACACCTTC. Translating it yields CASSVASADYGYTF.

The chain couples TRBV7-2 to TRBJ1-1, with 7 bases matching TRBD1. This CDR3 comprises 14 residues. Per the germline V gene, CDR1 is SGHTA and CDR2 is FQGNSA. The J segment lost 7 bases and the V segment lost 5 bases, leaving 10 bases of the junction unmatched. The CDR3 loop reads CASSPTGVEGEAFF. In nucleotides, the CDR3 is TGTGCCAGCAGCCCCACAGGGGTCGAGGGTGAAGCTTTCTTT.

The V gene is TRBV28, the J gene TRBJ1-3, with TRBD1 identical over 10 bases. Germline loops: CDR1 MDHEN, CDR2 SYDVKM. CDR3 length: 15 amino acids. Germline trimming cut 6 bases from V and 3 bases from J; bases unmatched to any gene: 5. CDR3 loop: CASSRQGAYGNTIYF. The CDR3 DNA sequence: TGTGCCAGCAGCCGACAGGGGGCTTATGGAAACACCATATATTTT.

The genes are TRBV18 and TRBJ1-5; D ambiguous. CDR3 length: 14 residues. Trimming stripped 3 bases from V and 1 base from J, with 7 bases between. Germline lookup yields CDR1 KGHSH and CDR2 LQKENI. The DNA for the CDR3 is TGTGCCAGCTCACCGAAGGAGAGCAATCAGCCCCAGCATTTT. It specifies CASSPKESNQPQHF.

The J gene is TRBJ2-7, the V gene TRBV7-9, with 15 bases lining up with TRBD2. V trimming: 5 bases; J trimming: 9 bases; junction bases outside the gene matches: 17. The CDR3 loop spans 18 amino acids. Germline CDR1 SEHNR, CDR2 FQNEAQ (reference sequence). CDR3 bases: TGTGCCAGCAGCCTAGTACCGGGACTAGCGGGGGGCCCCCTCGGGCAGTACGTC. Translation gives CASSLVPGLAGGPLGQYV.

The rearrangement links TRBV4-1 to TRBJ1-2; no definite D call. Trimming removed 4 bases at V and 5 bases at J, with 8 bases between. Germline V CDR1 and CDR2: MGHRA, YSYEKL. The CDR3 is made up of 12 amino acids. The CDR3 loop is CASSRANYGYTF. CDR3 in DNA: TGCGCCAGCAGCCGGGCCAATTATGGCTACACCTTC.

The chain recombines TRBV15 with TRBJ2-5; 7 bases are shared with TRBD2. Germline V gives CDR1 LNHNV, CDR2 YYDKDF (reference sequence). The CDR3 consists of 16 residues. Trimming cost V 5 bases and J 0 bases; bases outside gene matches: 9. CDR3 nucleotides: TGTGCCACCAGCCGGGGCAGAGGACTAGACCAAGAGACCCAGTACTTC. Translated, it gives CATSRGRGLDQETQYF.